Given below is one TCR beta chain in context. Its target antigen remains unknown. No much larger clone exists at a distance of one base, and base qualities are not known. This sample includes further DNA sequences coding for the same CDR3. The protocol used for the library was the immunoSEQ multiplex PCR assay. This immuneACCESS table, as held by TCRdb, lists in-frame sequences with V and J called but not all clones. Of the missing ones, under half trace to an unresolved V gene in checked studies; the others have no known cause. A total of about 62,000 clones appear in this sample, less than 95% of them only once. The top ten clones comprise roughly 1.7% of the sample. The intended sense of this specimen's treatment or condition label: preoperative locoregional IRX-2 cytokine immunotherapy. The samples were obtained from a phase Ib study in which preoperative, locoregional IRX-2 cytokine immunotherapy intended to prime immune responses was tested. Patients with early-stage breast cancer who were given IRX-2 before surgery served as donors.

The CDR3 measures 14 amino acids from cysteine to phenylalanine. Just CDR3 DNA is preserved here, 42 bases in frame from base 1. Trimming at the junction amounts to 1 base on V and 4 bases on J, and the germline ends lie 9 bases apart. CDR1 SGHNT and CDR2 YENEEA are derived from the germline V gene. The source of the sample is a study of preoperative IRX-2 immunotherapy in early breast cancer (dated by TCRdb to about 2019). Rearrangement joined TRBV11-3 to TRBJ2-3, and possibly TRBD1, on 5 matching bases. Sampling was performed from a patient treated with IRX-2 immunotherapy. The clonotype was recovered from a human donor with breast cancer. The sequence in DNA is TGTGCCAGCAGCTTAGGAAGGGGTTCAGATACGCAGTATTTT. Its protein product is CASSLGRGSDTQYF.